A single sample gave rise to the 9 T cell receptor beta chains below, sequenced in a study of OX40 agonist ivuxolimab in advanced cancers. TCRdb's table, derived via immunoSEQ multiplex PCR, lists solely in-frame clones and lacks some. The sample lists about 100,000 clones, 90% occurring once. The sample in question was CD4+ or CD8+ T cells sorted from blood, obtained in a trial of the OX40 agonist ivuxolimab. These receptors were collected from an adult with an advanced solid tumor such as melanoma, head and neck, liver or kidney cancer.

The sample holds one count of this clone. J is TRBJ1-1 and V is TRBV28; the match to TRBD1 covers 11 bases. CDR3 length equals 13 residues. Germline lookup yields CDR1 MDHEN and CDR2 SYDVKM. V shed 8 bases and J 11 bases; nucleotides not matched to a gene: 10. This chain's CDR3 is CASCIRTGGVAFF. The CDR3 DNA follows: TGTGCCAGCTGTATCCGGACAGGGGGCGTCGCTTTCTTT.

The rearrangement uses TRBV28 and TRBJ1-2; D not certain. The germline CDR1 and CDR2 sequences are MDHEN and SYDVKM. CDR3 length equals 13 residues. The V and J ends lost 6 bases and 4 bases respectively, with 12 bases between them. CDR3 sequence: CASSPVQFYGYTF. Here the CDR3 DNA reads TGTGCCAGCAGCCCCGTACAGTTCTATGGCTACACCTTC.

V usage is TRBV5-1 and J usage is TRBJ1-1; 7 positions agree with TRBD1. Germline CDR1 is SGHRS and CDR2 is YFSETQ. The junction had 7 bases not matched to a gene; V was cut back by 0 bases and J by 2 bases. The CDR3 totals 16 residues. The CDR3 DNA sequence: TGCGCCAGCAGCTTGGCCCCGACAGGGAAAAACACTGAAGCTTTCTTT. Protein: CASSLAPTGKNTEAFF. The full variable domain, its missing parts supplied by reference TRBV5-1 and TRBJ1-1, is KAGVTQTPRYLIKTRGQQVTLSCSPISGHRSVSWYQQTPGQGLQFLFEYFSETQRNKGNFPGRFSGRQFSNSRSEMNVSTLELGDSALYLCASSLAPTGKNTEAFFGQGTRLTVV.

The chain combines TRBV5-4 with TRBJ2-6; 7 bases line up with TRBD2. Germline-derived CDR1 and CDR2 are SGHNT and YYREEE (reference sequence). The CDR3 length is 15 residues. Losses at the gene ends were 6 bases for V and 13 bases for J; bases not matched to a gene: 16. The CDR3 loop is CASTLGGQSSGVLTF. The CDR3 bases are TGTGCCAGCACCCTGGGAGGGCAGTCGTCGGGAGTCCTGACTTTC.

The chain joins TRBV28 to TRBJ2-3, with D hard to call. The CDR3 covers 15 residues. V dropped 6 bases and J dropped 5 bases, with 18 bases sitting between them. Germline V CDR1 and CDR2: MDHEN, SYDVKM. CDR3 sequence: CASSSPPAVRDTQYF. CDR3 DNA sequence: TGTGCCAGCAGCTCCCCCCCGGCGGTCCGAGATACGCAGTATTTT.

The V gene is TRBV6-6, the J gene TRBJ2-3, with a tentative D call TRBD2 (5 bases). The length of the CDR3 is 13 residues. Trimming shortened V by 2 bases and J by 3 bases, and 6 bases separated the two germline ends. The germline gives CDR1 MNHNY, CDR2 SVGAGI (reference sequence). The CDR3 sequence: CASSYGGTDTQYF. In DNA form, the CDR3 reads TGTGCCAGCAGTTACGGAGGAACAGATACGCAGTATTTT.

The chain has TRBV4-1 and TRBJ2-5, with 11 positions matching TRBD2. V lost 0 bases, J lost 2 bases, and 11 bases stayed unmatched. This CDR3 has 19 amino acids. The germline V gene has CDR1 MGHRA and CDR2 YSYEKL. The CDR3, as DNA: TGCGCCAGCAGCCAAGATTGGTCTAGCGGGAGGCTGACTCAAGAGACCCAGTACTTC. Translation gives CASSQDWSSGRLTQETQYF.

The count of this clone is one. The CDR3 DNA is TGTGCCAGCAGGCCAGGGGAAGGGTATCAGCCCCAGCATTTT. The encoded protein is CASRPGEGYQPQHF. The chain links TRBV28 to TRBJ1-5; perhaps TRBD1 as D (6 bases). Germline CDR1 reads MDHEN; CDR2 reads SYDVKM. Between the trimmed V and J ends, which lost 6 bases and 5 bases, there was a span of 14 bases. The CDR3 is made up of 14 amino acids.

CDR3 sequence reads: CAISESITAGYEQFF. As DNA, the CDR3 is TGTGCCATCAGTGAGTCGATAACGGCGGGATATGAGCAGTTCTTC. V gene TRBV10-3 combines with J gene TRBJ2-1, with a weak D call TRBD2 (6 bases). Trimming pared 0 bases from V and 8 bases from J, leaving 14 bases between. Germline CDR1 and CDR2: ENHRY and SYGVKD. The CDR3 runs 15 residues.